What follows is one TCR beta chain and its context. As yet, its antigen is unknown. This CDR3 region has 13 residues. The V segment lost 6 bases and the J segment 3 bases; nucleotides outside the gene matches: 5. Making the bulk TCR libraries relied on previously described methods and listed TCR primers. MiXCR was run by TCRdb on the PCR reads, yielding one entry per CDR3 protein. The sample records some 12,000 distinct CDR3 sequences, 18% being singletons. These data come from a study of molecular identifiers for immune sequencing clone quantification. The study's findings and limits: Whereas naive cells kept under 1% of molecules in clones above 20 RNA copies, such clones held over 97% in effectors. Sizes of clones that are highly expanded could be underestimated (if identical TCR molecules share a barcode).

The authors gated naive CD8 T cells as CD8+CD4-CCR7+CD45RA+ for sorting. This TCR derives from a human donor in good health. Some libraries in this study had Jurkat cell RNA spiked in. This chain links TRBV12-3 or TRBV12-4 with TRBJ2-7; TRBD1 aligns across 7 bases. Source material: naive CD8+ T cells from blood, with Jurkat cell RNA spiked in. Subset reported: FACS-sorted CD8+CD4-CCR7+CD45RA+ naive T cells. CDR3 amino acids: CASSGTAVYEQYF. The DNA of the CDR3 is TGTGCCAGCAGCGGGACAGCCGTCTACGAGCAGTACTTC.